These T cell receptor beta chains were read from a single sample in a study of a mutant IDH1 vaccine in newly diagnosed glioma. Only in-frame clones appear in the TCRdb table, and some are missing; sequencing was by immunoSEQ multiplex PCR. Here the sample spans 35,000 to 40,000 clones, over 80% being singletons. These TCRs' antigens remain unknown. The source was PBMCs, collected from a glioma patient whose treatment included an IDH1 peptide vaccine. These receptors were taken from a middle-aged man with glioma. Each CDR3 is given with its conserved first and last residue. The D gene is left open where the match is weak. Size is stated for part of the rows, as once, few or many counts, or as a class when the clone is expanded.

length: 13; D: .; V: TRBV5-8; size: .; J: TRBJ2-7; CDR3: CASSLDGSYEQYF; DNA: TGTGCCAGCAGCTTGGACGGCTCCTACGAGCAGTACTTC
length: 15; D: TRBD1; V: TRBV2; size: .; J: TRBJ1-1; CDR3: CASSEAPTGGTEAFF; DNA: TGTGCCAGCAGTGAAGCGCCTACAGGGGGCACTGAAGCTTTCTTT
length: 18; D: .; V: TRBV7-7; size: .; J: TRBJ2-6; CDR3: CASSLSIVPQSRANVLTF; DNA: TGTGCCAGCAGCTTATCGATAGTGCCACAAAGTCGGGCCAACGTCCTGACTTTC
length: 15; D: .; V: TRBV29-1; size: .; J: TRBJ1-2; CDR3: CSVGGESGGRSGYTF; DNA: TGCAGCGTTGGGGGGGAATCCGGGGGACGGAGTGGCTACACCTTC
length: 17; D: TRBD2; V: TRBV4-1; size: .; J: TRBJ2-1; CDR3: CASSQDWSGGSYNEQFF; DNA: TGCGCCAGCAGCCAAGATTGGAGCGGGGGATCCTACAATGAGCAGTTCTTC
length: 15; D: .; V: TRBV7-9; size: .; J: TRBJ2-2; CDR3: CASSTGTVVTGELFF; DNA: TGTGCCAGCAGTACTGGGACGGTTGTGACCGGGGAGCTGTTTTTT
length: 16; D: .; V: TRBV7-6; size: .; J: TRBJ2-2; CDR3: CASSLVLGSNTGELFF; DNA: TGTGCCAGCAGCTTAGTGTTAGGATCGAACACCGGGGAGCTGTTTTTT
length: 18; D: .; V: TRBV4-2; size: .; J: TRBJ2-5; CDR3: CASSQALGASGTQETQYF; DNA: TGTGCCAGCAGCCAAGCGTTGGGGGCTAGCGGTACTCAAGAGACCCAGTACTTC
length: 17; D: TRBD1; V: TRBV9; size: .; J: TRBJ1-1; CDR3: CASSVGGTGVANTEAFF; DNA: TGTGCCAGCAGCGTAGGGGGGACAGGCGTCGCGAACACTGAAGCTTTCTTT
length: 12; D: .; V: TRBV13; size: once; J: TRBJ2-7; CDR3: CASSSGRNEQYF; DNA: TGTGCCAGCAGCAGCGGACGGAACGAGCAGTACTTC
length: 17; D: TRBD1; V: TRBV4-2; size: .; J: TRBJ2-7; CDR3: CASSQDLSTGGSYEQYF; DNA: TGTGCCAGCAGCCAAGACTTATCGACAGGGGGCTCCTACGAGCAGTACTTC
length: 13; D: .; V: TRBV5-4; size: few; J: TRBJ1-1; CDR3: CASSLQENTEAFF; DNA: TGTGCCAGCAGCCTTCAGGAGAACACTGAAGCTTTCTTT
length: 12; D: .; V: TRBV7-8; size: .; J: TRBJ2-3; CDR3: CASSQITDTQYF; DNA: TGTGCCAGCAGCCAAATCACAGATACGCAGTATTTT
length: 15; D: .; V: TRBV5-1; size: .; J: TRBJ2-1; CDR3: CASSLAPGAYNEQFF; DNA: TGCGCCAGCAGCTTGGCCCCGGGAGCTTACAATGAGCAGTTCTTC
length: 12; D: .; V: TRBV27; size: few; J: TRBJ1-2; CDR3: CASADSYYGYTF; DNA: TGTGCCAGCGCGGACAGCTACTATGGCTACACCTTC
length: 12; D: .; V: TRBV4-1; size: once; J: TRBJ2-7; CDR3: CASSLLGGEQYF; DNA: TGCGCCAGCAGCCTATTGGGGGGCGAGCAGTACTTC
length: 14; D: TRBD2; V: TRBV7-2; size: .; J: TRBJ2-7; CDR3: CASTSGSGDYEQYF; DNA: TGTGCCAGCACCTCGGGTAGCGGGGATTACGAGCAGTACTTC
length: 16; D: .; V: TRBV14; size: few; J: TRBJ2-3; CDR3: CASSQVEGRGTDTQYF; DNA: TGTGCCAGCAGCCAGGTGGAGGGCAGGGGCACAGATACGCAGTATTTT
length: 12; D: TRBD1; V: TRBV7-9; size: once; J: TRBJ1-1; CDR3: CASHRGNTEAFF; DNA: TGTGCCAGTCACAGGGGGAACACTGAAGCTTTCTTT
length: 12; D: .; V: TRBV12-5; size: .; J: TRBJ1-5; CDR3: CARSNLNQPQHF; DNA: TGTGCTAGGTCTAATCTAAATCAGCCCCAGCATTTT
length: 14; D: .; V: TRBV7-3; size: .; J: TRBJ2-7; CDR3: CASSLQNLGYEQYF; DNA: TGTGCCAGCAGCTTGCAGAACCTAGGTTACGAGCAGTACTTC
length: 17; D: TRBD1; V: TRBV4-3; size: .; J: TRBJ2-7; CDR3: CASSQAFRGPLSYEQYF; DNA: TGCGCCAGCAGCCAGGCTTTCAGGGGGCCCCTTTCCTACGAGCAGTACTTC
length: 14; D: .; V: TRBV5-5; size: medium-sized; J: TRBJ2-7; CDR3: CASSFLLGEGEQYF; DNA: TGTGCCAGCAGCTTCCTCCTTGGAGAAGGGGAGCAGTACTTC
length: 14; D: .; V: TRBV21-1; size: .; J: TRBJ1-4; CDR3: CASSNPGQGRKLFF; DNA: TGTGCCAGCAGCAATCCGGGACAGGGAAGGAAACTGTTTTTT
length: 16; D: TRBD2; V: TRBV7-9; size: .; J: TRBJ2-7; CDR3: CASSLPTSGNDYEQYF; DNA: TGTGCCAGCAGCCTCCCGACTAGCGGGAACGACTACGAGCAGTACTTC
length: 14; D: .; V: TRBV7-2; size: .; J: TRBJ1-3; CDR3: CASSPFDSGNTIYF; DNA: TGTGCCAGCAGCCCCTTTGACAGCGGAAACACCATATATTTT
length: 13; D: .; V: TRBV7-8; size: .; J: TRBJ2-5; CDR3: CATRWDIGETQYF; DNA: TGTGCCACCAGATGGGACATTGGAGAGACCCAGTACTTC
length: 16; D: .; V: TRBV6-5; size: .; J: TRBJ1-4; CDR3: CASSYSWAATNEKLFF; DNA: TGTGCCAGCAGTTACTCCTGGGCAGCAACTAATGAAAAACTGTTTTTT
length: 13; D: .; V: TRBV2; size: .; J: TRBJ1-1; CDR3: CASSEGLWSRAFF; DNA: TGTGCCAGCAGTGAAGGACTTTGGTCGCGAGCTTTCTTT
length: 14; D: TRBD1; V: TRBV5-1; size: .; J: TRBJ1-1; CDR3: CASSLAGGATEAFF; DNA: TGCGCCAGCAGCTTGGCAGGGGGCGCGACTGAAGCTTTCTTT
length: 14; D: .; V: TRBV7-2; size: .; J: TRBJ2-7; CDR3: CASSLAGGTYEQYF; DNA: TGTGCCAGCAGCTTAGCTGGCGGGACCTACGAGCAGTACTTC
length: 15; D: .; V: TRBV10-3; size: .; J: TRBJ1-1; CDR3: CAISEFSGTPGSDFF; DNA: TGTGCCATCAGTGAGTTCTCCGGGACGCCAGGGAGTGATTTCTTT
length: 15; D: TRBD2; V: TRBV28; size: .; J: TRBJ2-3; CDR3: CASSVSGRAGDTQYF; DNA: TGTGCCAGCAGCGTCAGCGGGAGGGCCGGTGATACGCAGTATTTT
length: 15; D: TRBD1; V: TRBV9; size: .; J: TRBJ1-6; CDR3: CASSVDGTEESPLHF; DNA: TGTGCCAGCAGCGTAGACGGGACAGAGGAATCACCCCTCCACTTT
length: 14; D: TRBD2; V: TRBV28; size: .; J: TRBJ2-2; CDR3: CASSGLAGGGELFF; DNA: TGTGCCTCCTCGGGACTAGCGGGAGGAGGGGAGCTGTTTTTT